Detailed here is one T cell receptor beta chain. Its antigen is not known. Other nucleotide sequences in the sample specify the same CDR3. V shed 5 bases, J shed 4 bases, and the junction held 4 bases outside the gene matches. Germline V gene sequence: CDR1 SEHNR, CDR2 FQNEAQ (reference sequence). The CDR3 has 14 amino acids. The PCR employed 60 Vbeta primers together with 13 Jbeta primers. Sequencing used immunoSEQ multiplex PCR; TCRdb keeps in-frame clones, though not all of them. The sample yields around 180,000 clones, around 81% seen once. The entry originates in a study of cytomegalovirus exposure and HLA in healthy donors. Findings of the study overall: With further analysis later on, most CMV-associated TCR beta chains appeared HLA-restricted. Information on immune exposure was restricted to one variable (CMV serostatus).

Input material: PBMCs. The clonotype was recovered from a man aged 35 to 55 in good health and CMV-seronegative. The chain has TRBV7-9 and TRBJ1-4; TRBD1 aligns across 7 bases. The CDR3 DNA sequence: TGTGCCAGCAGCCCAGGGGGATTTAATGAAAAACTGTTTTTT. Translating it yields CASSPGGFNEKLFF. Complete variable domain (other parts from reference TRBV7-9 and TRBJ1-4): DTGVSQNPRHKITKRGQNVTFRCDPISEHNRLYWYRQTLGQGPEFLTYFQNEAQLEKSRLLSDRFSAERPKGSFSTLEIQRTEQGDSAMYLCASSPGGFNEKLFFGSGTQLSVL.